These T cell receptor beta chains were read from a single sample in a study of regulatory T cells in long-lasting Graves disease. TCRdb processed the multiplex PCR reads anew with MiXCR; each CDR3 protein has one entry. The profile shows 550,000 to 650,000 distinct CDR3 sequences, roughly a sixth of them singletons. This sample was shared with a second study, whose subject was T cells in Graves' hyperthyroidism and ophthalmopathy.

This sample comprised peripheral blood mononuclear cells (PBMCs), obtained at new diagnosis, from a patient treated with antithyroid drugs. Receptors were obtained from a young man with Graves disease. Each CDR3 is given with its conserved first and last residue. Each record gives: CDR3 protein, CDR3 DNA, J gene, clone size, V gene, D gene. The D gene is left open where the match is weak. A clone size is listed for some rows: how often the clone was seen (once, few, many), or a class if it is expanded.

CDR3aa: CASSQTYRRGSNQPQHF
CDR3nt: TGTGCCAGCAGTCAAACCTACAGGCGAGGCAGCAATCAGCCCCAGCATTTT
j_gene: TRBJ1-5
abundance: few
v_gene: TRBV6-1
d_gene: NA

CDR3aa: CASRAGGSSYEQYF
CDR3nt: TGTGCCAGCAGAGCAGGGGGCTCCTCCTACGAGCAGTACTTC
j_gene: TRBJ2-7
abundance: few
v_gene: TRBV11-1
d_gene: TRBD1

CDR3aa: CAGSQDRTYHYEQYF
CDR3nt: TGCGCCGGCAGCCAAGATCGGACCTACCACTACGAGCAGTACTTC
j_gene: TRBJ2-7
abundance: NA
v_gene: TRBV4-1
d_gene: NA

CDR3aa: CASSELRGHSNQPQHF
CDR3nt: TGTGCCAGCAGTGAATTGCGGGGCCATAGCAATCAGCCCCAGCATTTT
j_gene: TRBJ1-5
abundance: few
v_gene: TRBV6-1
d_gene: NA

CDR3aa: CASKLTGGTEAFF
CDR3nt: TGTGCCAGCAAATTGACAGGGGGCACTGAAGCTTTCTTT
j_gene: TRBJ1-1
abundance: many
v_gene: TRBV28
d_gene: TRBD1

CDR3aa: CASSDRTDTQYF
CDR3nt: TGTGCCAGCAGCGACCGCACAGATACGCAGTATTTT
j_gene: TRBJ2-3
abundance: few
v_gene: TRBV12-3/TRBV12-4
d_gene: NA

CDR3aa: CASSFEGGTEAFF
CDR3nt: TGTGCCAGCAGCTTTGAGGGGGGCACTGAAGCTTTCTTT
j_gene: TRBJ1-1
abundance: few
v_gene: TRBV7-9
d_gene: NA

CDR3aa: CASSWGDSYGYTF
CDR3nt: TGTGCCAGCAGCTGGGGGGACAGTTATGGCTACACCTTC
j_gene: TRBJ1-2
abundance: few
v_gene: TRBV5-6
d_gene: TRBD1

CDR3aa: CASSLRPRDQPQHF
CDR3nt: TGTGCCAGCTCACTTAGGCCTCGGGATCAGCCCCAGCATTTT
j_gene: TRBJ1-5
abundance: many
v_gene: TRBV18
d_gene: NA

CDR3aa: CASSLLNSGIQYF
CDR3nt: TGTGCCAGCAGTTTATTAAACTCTGGCATTCAGTACTTC
j_gene: TRBJ2-4
abundance: few
v_gene: TRBV12-3/TRBV12-4
d_gene: NA

CDR3aa: CASSFERGIYEQYF
CDR3nt: TGTGCCAGCAGCTTTGAGCGGGGGATCTACGAGCAGTACTTC
j_gene: TRBJ2-7
abundance: many
v_gene: TRBV2
d_gene: TRBD2

CDR3aa: CASSLGAAQRGNEQFF
CDR3nt: TGTGCCAGCAGCTTGGGCGCAGCACAGAGGGGGAATGAGCAGTTCTTC
j_gene: TRBJ2-1
abundance: NA
v_gene: TRBV5-6
d_gene: NA

CDR3aa: CASSPTTGSEQYF
CDR3nt: TGTGCCAGCAGTCCTACAACAGGGAGTGAGCAGTACTTC
j_gene: TRBJ2-7
abundance: many
v_gene: TRBV28
d_gene: NA

CDR3aa: CASSVEGGPSYEQYF
CDR3nt: TGTGCCAGCAGTGTAGAGGGAGGGCCCTCCTACGAGCAGTACTTC
j_gene: TRBJ2-7
abundance: few
v_gene: TRBV6-4
d_gene: TRBD2

CDR3aa: CASSLGQGHSDEQYF
CDR3nt: TGTGCCAGCAGCTTGGGACAGGGGCACTCGGACGAGCAGTACTTC
j_gene: TRBJ2-7
abundance: few
v_gene: TRBV7-9
d_gene: TRBD1

CDR3aa: CASSYLTGELFF
CDR3nt: TGTGCCAGCAGTTACCTCACCGGGGAGCTGTTTTTT
j_gene: TRBJ2-2
abundance: few
v_gene: TRBV6-4
d_gene: NA

CDR3aa: CASSRRSGDNEQFF
CDR3nt: TGCGCCAGCAGCCGACGATCAGGGGACAATGAGCAGTTCTTC
j_gene: TRBJ2-1
abundance: few
v_gene: TRBV5-1
d_gene: NA

CDR3aa: CASRYGGAVLYTF
CDR3nt: TGTGCCAGCAGGTACGGGGGGGCGGTCCTCTACACCTTC
j_gene: TRBJ1-2
abundance: many
v_gene: TRBV28
d_gene: NA

CDR3aa: CATSRAVAGVGSREQYF
CDR3nt: TGTGCCACCAGCAGAGCGGTAGCAGGAGTAGGGTCGCGCGAGCAGTACTTC
j_gene: TRBJ2-7
abundance: NA
v_gene: TRBV15
d_gene: NA

CDR3aa: CASFSPSRELDNEQFF
CDR3nt: TGTGCCAGCTTTTCCCCTTCGCGGGAGCTGGACAATGAGCAGTTCTTC
j_gene: TRBJ2-1
abundance: NA
v_gene: TRBV7-8
d_gene: TRBD2

CDR3aa: CASSIVMGSGNTIYF
CDR3nt: TGTGCCAGTAGTATTGTGATGGGCTCTGGAAACACCATATATTTT
j_gene: TRBJ1-3
abundance: NA
v_gene: TRBV19
d_gene: NA

CDR3aa: CASSSVRPSNTEAFF
CDR3nt: TGTGCCAGCAGTTCCGTCCGGCCCTCGAACACTGAAGCTTTCTTT
j_gene: TRBJ1-1
abundance: once
v_gene: TRBV28
d_gene: NA

CDR3aa: CASSQRYGELFF
CDR3nt: TGTGCCAGCAGCCAACGTTACGGGGAGCTGTTTTTT
j_gene: TRBJ2-2
abundance: NA
v_gene: TRBV3-1
d_gene: NA

CDR3aa: CASSYGTDIPNYGYTF
CDR3nt: TGTGCCAGCAGTTACGGGACCGACATCCCGAACTATGGCTACACCTTC
j_gene: TRBJ1-2
abundance: NA
v_gene: TRBV5-4
d_gene: NA

CDR3aa: CASSFLPLQGEGPYNEQFF
CDR3nt: TGTGCCAGCAGCTTCCTCCCACTACAGGGCGAGGGCCCCTACAATGAGCAGTTCTTC
j_gene: TRBJ2-1
abundance: NA
v_gene: TRBV7-3
d_gene: NA

CDR3aa: CASSPRTSRTQETQHF
CDR3nt: TGTGCCAGCAGCCCCCGGACTAGTAGGACCCAAGAGACCCAGCACTTC
j_gene: TRBJ2-5
abundance: NA
v_gene: TRBV7-8
d_gene: TRBD2

CDR3aa: CASSSRTGEGTFF
CDR3nt: TGTGCCAGTAGTTCTCGGACAGGGGAGGGCACGTTCTTC
j_gene: TRBJ2-1
abundance: few
v_gene: TRBV19
d_gene: TRBD1

CDR3aa: CASSLAGVSSYEQYF
CDR3nt: TGTGCCAGCAGCTTAGCGGGAGTTTCCTCCTACGAGCAGTACTTC
j_gene: TRBJ2-7
abundance: many
v_gene: TRBV7-8
d_gene: NA

CDR3aa: CASSLGRGLNEQFF
CDR3nt: TGTGCCAGCAGTTTAGGCAGGGGGCTCAATGAGCAGTTCTTC
j_gene: TRBJ2-1
abundance: NA
v_gene: TRBV27
d_gene: TRBD1

CDR3aa: CASRGTQGLGNTIYF
CDR3nt: TGTGCCAGCAGAGGCACACAGGGGCTGGGAAACACCATATATTTT
j_gene: TRBJ1-3
abundance: few
v_gene: TRBV25-1
d_gene: TRBD1